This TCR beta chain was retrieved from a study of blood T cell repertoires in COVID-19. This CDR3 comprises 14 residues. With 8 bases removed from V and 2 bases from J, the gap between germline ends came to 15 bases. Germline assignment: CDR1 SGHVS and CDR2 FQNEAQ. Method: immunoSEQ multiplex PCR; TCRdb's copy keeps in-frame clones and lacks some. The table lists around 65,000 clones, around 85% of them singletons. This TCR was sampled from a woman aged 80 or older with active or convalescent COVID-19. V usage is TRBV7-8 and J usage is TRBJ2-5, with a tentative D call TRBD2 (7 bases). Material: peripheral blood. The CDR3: CASDPGGEQETQYF. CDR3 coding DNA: TGTGCCAGCGACCCGGGGGGCGAACAAGAGACCCAGTACTTC.